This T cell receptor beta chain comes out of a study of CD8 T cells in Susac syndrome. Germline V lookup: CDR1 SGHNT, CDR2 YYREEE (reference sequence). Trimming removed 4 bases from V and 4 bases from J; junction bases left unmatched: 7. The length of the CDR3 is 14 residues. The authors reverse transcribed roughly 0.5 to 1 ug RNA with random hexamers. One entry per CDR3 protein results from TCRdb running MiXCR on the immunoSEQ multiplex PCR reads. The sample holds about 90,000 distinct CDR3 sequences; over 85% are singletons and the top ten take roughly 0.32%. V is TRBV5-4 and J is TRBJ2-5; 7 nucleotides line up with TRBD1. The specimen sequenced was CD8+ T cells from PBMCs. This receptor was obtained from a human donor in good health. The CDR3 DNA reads TGTGCCAGCAGCGGGGTAGGGGGCGGAGAGACCCAGTACTTC. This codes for CASSGVGGGETQYF.